One sample yielded the 32 T cell receptor beta chains listed below, sequenced in a study of blood T cells in healthy people across ages. Next came a second PCR, run for roughly 6 to 11 cycles, which used a sample-barcoded 5' primer along with a J-beta primer mix. One entry per CDR3 protein, called by TCRdb with MiXCR from the 5' RACE reads. The sample gives about 570,000 distinct CDR3 sequences, 25% to 30% of which show up once; about 18% is in the top ten. Sample: blood. The receptors come from a woman between 65 and 79 years old in good health.

The V gene is TRBV10-3, the J gene TRBJ1-1; TRBD1 aligns across 9 bases. Germline V gives CDR1 ENHRY, CDR2 SYGVKD. J gave up 1 base and V 2 bases, and 5 bases lay outside the gene matches. There are 16 residues in the CDR3. The CDR3: CAISEPDRGGNTEAFF. For the CDR3, the DNA is TGTGCCATCAGTGAGCCGGACAGGGGTGGGAACACTGAAGCTTTCTTT.

This clonotype was counted ten times or more. The chain joins TRBV7-2 to TRBJ2-1, with D unclear. V shed 0 bases and J shed 12 bases, with 6 bases lying between them. The CDR3 is 11 amino acids. Per the germline V gene, CDR1 is SGHTA and CDR2 is FQGNSA. The CDR3 region is CASSLALMQFF. The CDR3 DNA sequence: TGTGCCAGCAGCTTAGCCCTTATGCAGTTCTTC.

This sequence joins TRBV2 and TRBJ2-1, with D unclear. Looked up from germline, CDR1 is SNHLY and CDR2 is FYNNEI. This CDR3 spans 13 amino acids. V lost 4 bases, J lost 7 bases, and 11 bases lay in between. DNA for the CDR3: TGTGCCAGCAGTGGATTAAGGCGTAATGAGCAGTTCTTC. Encoded protein: CASSGLRRNEQFF.

The rearrangement links TRBV11-3 to TRBJ2-7, with D possibly being TRBD1 (6 bases). Trimming shortened V by 4 bases and J by 3 bases, and 10 bases separated the two germline ends. This CDR3 has 13 amino acids. Germline V gene sequence: CDR1 SGHNT, CDR2 YENEEA. CDR3 in amino acids: CASSWDTRYEQYF. The DNA for the CDR3 is TGTGCCAGCAGCTGGGACACTCGCTACGAGCAGTACTTC.

Remarks on this clonotype: No conserved phenylalanine or tryptophan is present at the end of the CDR3, so a read error is the likely explanation. The J gene is TRBJ2-1, the V gene TRBV20-1, with TRBD1 matching 12 bases. V dropped 4 bases and J dropped 0; count of bases not matched to a gene: 16. The CDR3 is 20 residues long. The germline CDR1 and CDR2 sequences are DFQATT and SNEGSKA (reference sequence). For the CDR3, the DNA is TGCAGTGCTACTCTACGACGGGGACAGGGGGCCTCTACCTCCTACAATGAGCAGTTCCTC. Translated, it gives CSATLRRGQGASTSYNEQFL.

The V gene is TRBV3-1, the J gene TRBJ1-1; D may be TRBD1 (6 bases). The CDR3 spans 14 residues. Deletions cut 3 bases from V and 5 bases from J, with 13 bases between. Germline V CDR1 and CDR2: LGHDT, YNNKEL (reference sequence). CDR3 protein: CASSQLPGETEAFF. CDR3 DNA: TGTGCCAGCAGCCAGCTCCCAGGGGAAACTGAAGCTTTCTTT.

This chain uses TRBV18 with TRBJ2-2, with D hard to call. The V gene's germline CDR1 is KGHSH and CDR2 LQKENI. There are 15 residues in the CDR3. Trimming removed 5 bases at V and 3 bases at J, with 13 bases between. Written as DNA, the CDR3 is TGTGCCAGCTCATTGAATCGCAGGTACACCGGGGAGCTGTTTTTT. Residues: CASSLNRRYTGELFF.

The chain carries TRBV18 and TRBJ2-1; perhaps TRBD2 as D (7 bases). Germline assignment: CDR1 KGHSH and CDR2 LQKENI. The CDR3 covers 20 residues. V lost 1 base and J 0 bases, leaving 22 bases between the germline ends. CDR3 protein: CASSPLAGANWRGSYNEQFF. In DNA, the CDR3 is TGTGCCAGCTCACCACTTGCGGGGGCGAACTGGCGAGGCTCCTACAATGAGCAGTTCTTC. The whole variable domain, filled in from reference TRBV18 and TRBJ2-1, reads NAGVMQNPRHLVRRRGQEARLRCSPMKGHSHVYWYRQLPEEGLKFMVYLQKENIIDESGMPKERFSAEFPKEGPSILRIQQVVRGDSAAYFCASSPLAGANWRGSYNEQFFGPGTRLTVL.

This clonotype was seen only a few times. V is TRBV6-6 and J is TRBJ2-5; 7 bases are a match to TRBD2. Trimming at V came to 2 bases and at J to 5 bases, leaving 5 bases not matched to a gene. CDR3 length: 14 residues. Germline V gene lookup returns CDR1 MNHNY and CDR2 SVGAGI (reference sequence). Written as DNA, the CDR3 is TGTGCCAGCAGTTACATTGGGGGAGGGGAGACCCAGTACTTC. Translating gives CASSYIGGGETQYF.

Remarks on this clonotype: One end of the junction is discordant with germline, which a read error may explain. The genes are TRBV7-9 and TRBJ1-1; D remains unclear. CDR3 length: 13 amino acids. Germline V lookup: CDR1 SEHNR, CDR2 FQNEAQ (reference sequence). CDR3 nucleotide sequence: TGTGCCAGCAGCATAGCCACCCACACTGAAGCTTTCTTT. It encodes CASSIATHTEAFF.

The chain couples TRBV27 to TRBJ2-4; 7 nucleotides agree with TRBD1. The V and J ends lost 5 bases and 7 bases, in that order; junction bases with no gene match: 5. The CDR3 covers 13 residues. Germline assignment: CDR1 MNHEY and CDR2 SMNVEV (reference sequence). CDR3 sequence (DNA): TGTGCCAGCAGTCCCGGGACAGAGAACATTCAGTACTTC. The encoded protein is CASSPGTENIQYF.

The chain has TRBV30 and TRBJ1-5; the match to TRBD1 covers 10 bases. V was pared by 1 base and J by 6 bases, with 0 bases of the junction left unmatched. There are 13 residues in the CDR3. Looked up from germline, CDR1 is GTSNPN and CDR2 is SVGIG (reference sequence). CDR3 DNA: TGTGCCTGGAGTGGGACAGGGGGTCAGCCCCAGCATTTT. This translates into CAWSGTGGQPQHF.

The chain employs TRBV10-3 and TRBJ1-2; 7 nucleotides line up with TRBD1. CDR1 is ENHRY and CDR2 is SYGVKD in the germline V gene. V dropped 6 bases and J dropped 6; count of bases not matched to a gene: 7. The CDR3 loop spans 13 amino acids. CDR3 nucleotide sequence: TGTGCCATCAGGATAGGGACAGAAAATGGCTACACCTTC. Amino acid sequence: CAIRIGTENGYTF.

The V and J genes are TRBV20-1 and TRBJ2-5; 8 bases match TRBD1. The CDR3 contains 13 residues. Trimming cost V 3 bases and J 2 bases; bases outside gene matches: 2. Per germline, CDR1 DFQATT and CDR2 SNEGSKA (reference sequence). The DNA of the CDR3 is TGCAGTGCTAGGGGGACAGGACAAGAGACCCAGTACTTC. Its protein is CSARGTGQETQYF.

Notes on this clonotype: A much larger clone differs by one base, so this may be a read error. The V gene is TRBV10-2, the J gene TRBJ2-1, with D perhaps TRBD2 (6 bases). This CDR3 is built from 17 residues. Germline lookup yields CDR1 WSHSY and CDR2 SAAADI. Written as DNA, the CDR3 is TGCGCCAGCAGTGACTGGGACTGGTCCCGGGCCTACAGTGAGCAGTTCTTC. Its translation is CASSDWDWSRAYSEQFF.

This clonotype was seen at least ten times. The gene calls are TRBV28 and TRBJ2-5; possible D gene TRBD2, 7 bases. The CDR3 runs to 16 residues. With 5 bases removed from V and 2 bases from J, the gap between germline ends came to 18 bases. Germline V lookup: CDR1 MDHEN, CDR2 SYDVKM. The CDR3 region is CASSPWRGGGQETQYF. The CDR3 DNA follows: TGTGCCAGCAGTCCATGGAGGGGAGGGGGACAAGAGACCCAGTACTTC. The variable domain in full, completed from reference TRBV28 and TRBJ2-5, reads DVKVTQSSRYLVKRTGEKVFLECVQDMDHENMFWYRQDPGLGLRLIYFSYDVKMKEKGDIPEGYSVSREKKERFSLILESASTNQTSMYLCASSPWRGGGQETQYFGPGTRLLVL.

This chain connects TRBV20-1 to TRBJ2-1; D not resolved. The DNA end favors TRBJ2-7, so the J call may be wrong. The germline V gene has CDR1 DFQATT and CDR2 SNEGSKA (reference sequence). CDR3 length equals 12 residues. The CDR3 sequence is CSASWNSYEQYF. The CDR3 nucleotides read TGCAGTGCTAGCTGGAACTCCTACGAGCAGTACTTC.

This clonotype was seen only a few times. The CDR3 loop reads CASSPRQGAKLFF. CDR3 DNA sequence: TGTGCCAGCAGTCCTAGACAGGGAGCCAAACTGTTTTTT. The chain couples TRBV12-3 or TRBV12-4 to TRBJ1-4; TRBD1 aligns across 7 bases. Trimming removed 5 bases from V and 11 bases from J; junction bases left unmatched: 8. The CDR3 runs 13 residues.

This clonotype came up a few times. The J gene is TRBJ2-2, the V gene TRBV5-1; D remains ambiguous. V lost 1 base, J lost 7 bases, and 17 bases lay in between. The CDR3 is made up of 16 amino acids. CDR1 SGHRS and CDR2 YFSETQ come from the germline V gene. The CDR3 protein is CASSLSTTPGIGELFF. The DNA of the CDR3 is TGCGCCAGCAGCTTGTCTACCACCCCGGGTATCGGGGAGCTGTTTTTT.

This clonotype was detected only once. V and J are TRBV11-2 and TRBJ1-1; weak D call: TRBD1 (5 bases). V was shortened by 5 bases and J by 11 bases, with 15 bases between the two germline ends. Germline CDR1 is SGHAT and CDR2 is FQNNGV. The CDR3 has 12 residues. As DNA, the CDR3 is TGTGCCAGCAGCCCTACGGGGCCACGTGCTTTCTTT. Its protein is CASSPTGPRAFF. Looking up the rest from reference TRBV11-2 and TRBJ1-1 gives the full variable domain: EAGVAQSPRYKIIEKRQSVAFWCNPISGHATLYWYQQILGQGPKLLIQFQNNGVVDDSQLPKDRFSAERLKGVDSTLKIQPAKLEDSAVYLCASSPTGPRAFFGQGTRLTVV.

This clonotype was picked up a small number of times. Here the CDR3 DNA reads TGTGCCAGCAGTTCTGGACTAGCGGGGAACGGAGAGACCCAGTACTTC. Translation gives CASSSGLAGNGETQYF. The rearrangement links TRBV6-2 or TRBV6-3 to TRBJ2-5; 12 positions agree with TRBD2. V was clipped by 4 bases and J by 4 bases; unmatched bases: 7. CDR1 and CDR2 (germline): MNHEY, SVGEGT. The CDR3 length is 16 residues.

The chain is built from TRBV11-2 and TRBJ1-2; 9 nucleotides align to TRBD1. CDR3 length: 14 amino acids. With V trimmed by 5 bases and J by 8 bases, 9 bases remained unmatched. The germline V gene has CDR1 SGHAT and CDR2 FQNNGV. The chain's CDR3 is CASSPTQGARGYTF. CDR3 coding DNA: TGTGCCAGCAGCCCAACACAGGGGGCGAGGGGCTACACCTTC.

The J gene is TRBJ2-3, the V gene TRBV10-3; the D gene is possibly TRBD2 (6 bases). The CDR3 has 14 residues. V shed 7 bases and J shed 0 bases, with 11 bases lying between them. Germline V gene sequence: CDR1 ENHRY, CDR2 SYGVKD. As DNA, the CDR3 is TGTGCCATCATGGGAGGAGCTAGCACAGATACGCAGTATTTT. Protein product: CAIMGGASTDTQYF.

This clonotype appeared many times. The V and J genes are TRBV6-2 or TRBV6-3 and TRBJ2-5, with TRBD2 as a possible D gene (7 bases). Germline CDR1 reads MNHEY; CDR2 reads SVGEGT. V lost 6 bases and J 0 bases, leaving 20 bases between the germline ends. The CDR3 is 17 amino acids. The CDR3 sequence is CASSRDWGGGYQETQYF. DNA of the CDR3: TGTGCCAGCAGCCGAGACTGGGGCGGGGGCTACCAAGAGACCCAGTACTTC.

This chain links TRBV7-3 with TRBJ1-1; D possibly corresponds to TRBD1 (6 bases). The CDR3 sequence is 15 residues long. V dropped 0 bases and J dropped 4 bases, with 12 bases sitting between them. The germline V gene encodes CDR1 SGHTA and CDR2 FQGTGA. CDR3 sequence reads: CASSLTPGVGTEAFF. The CDR3 DNA follows: TGTGCCAGCAGCTTAACTCCAGGGGTGGGCACTGAAGCTTTCTTT.

The chain has TRBV28 and TRBJ1-2; unclear D gene. V gave up 2 bases and J gave up 3 bases, with 10 bases separating them. The germline CDR1 and CDR2 sequences are MDHEN and SYDVKM. CDR3 length equals 14 residues. The CDR3: CASSLTDPYYGYTF. CDR3 DNA: TGTGCCAGCAGTTTAACCGACCCTTACTATGGCTACACCTTC.

This clonotype was found a few times. This chain joins TRBV7-2 and TRBJ2-7; the match to TRBD2 covers 9 bases. This CDR3 spans 15 amino acids. Germline assignment: CDR1 SGHTA and CDR2 FQGNSA. V shed 5 bases and J 0 bases; nucleotides not matched to a gene: 5. DNA for the CDR3: TGTGCCAGCAGCGTTAGCGGGGGCCCCTCCTACGAGCAGTACTTC. The encoded protein is CASSVSGGPSYEQYF.

The chain uses TRBV10-3 and TRBJ1-1; a weak D match, TRBD1 (5 bases). This CDR3 is built from 14 residues. The germline V gene encodes CDR1 ENHRY and CDR2 SYGVKD. V was clipped by 0 bases and J by 11 bases, with 16 bases between them. DNA of the CDR3: TGTGCCATCAGTGAGTCGCGAGGGGAATTTGAGGCTTTCTTT. Translation: CAISESRGEFEAFF.

The rearrangement links TRBV9 to TRBJ2-1; D might be TRBD2 (5 bases). The CDR3 runs to 16 residues. Germline-derived CDR1 and CDR2 are SGDLS and YYNGEE. Trimming stripped 7 bases from V and 2 bases from J, with 19 bases between. The CDR3 DNA reads TGTGCCAGCGGACCGGGAAGCAGAGCGGCCTACAATGAGCAGTTCTTC. Its protein is CASGPGSRAAYNEQFF.

The CDR3 DNA follows: TGTGCCAGCACGGGGGGCGAAAGATCTAACTATGGCTACACCTTC. Translation gives CASTGGERSNYGYTF. This sequence joins TRBV3-1 and TRBJ1-2; TRBD1 is a possible D gene (6 bases). This CDR3 has 15 residues. V lost 7 bases, J lost 0 bases, and 15 bases lay in between. CDR1 LGHDT and CDR2 YNNKEL come from the germline V gene (reference sequence). Combining the CDR3 with reference TRBV3-1 and TRBJ1-2 gives the whole variable domain DTAVSQTPKYLVTQMGNDKSIKCEQNLGHDTMYWYKQDSKKFLKIMFSYNNKELIINETVPNRFSPKSPDKAHLNLHINSLELGDSAVYFCASTGGERSNYGYTFGSGTRLTVV.

The chain joins TRBV2 to TRBJ2-1; TRBD2 matches 12 bases. The CDR3 runs 15 residues. Trimming removed 7 bases from V and 9 bases from J; junction bases left unmatched: 10. The V gene's germline CDR1 is SNHLY and CDR2 FYNNEI. This CDR3 is CASTLRASGGVEQFF. In DNA, the CDR3 is TGTGCCAGCACCCTAAGGGCTAGCGGGGGGGTTGAGCAGTTCTTC.

This clonotype has more than one count but fewer than ten. The junction departs from the called germline gene at one end, perhaps through a read error. This chain joins TRBV6-6 and TRBJ2-5; D is unresolved. The CDR3 extends over 14 amino acids. Germline V CDR1 and CDR2: MNHNY, SVGAGI (reference sequence). The CDR3 sequence: CASIASRRREAQYF. The CDR3 DNA follows: TGTGCCAGCATTGCATCCAGAAGAAGAGAGGCCCAGTACTTC.